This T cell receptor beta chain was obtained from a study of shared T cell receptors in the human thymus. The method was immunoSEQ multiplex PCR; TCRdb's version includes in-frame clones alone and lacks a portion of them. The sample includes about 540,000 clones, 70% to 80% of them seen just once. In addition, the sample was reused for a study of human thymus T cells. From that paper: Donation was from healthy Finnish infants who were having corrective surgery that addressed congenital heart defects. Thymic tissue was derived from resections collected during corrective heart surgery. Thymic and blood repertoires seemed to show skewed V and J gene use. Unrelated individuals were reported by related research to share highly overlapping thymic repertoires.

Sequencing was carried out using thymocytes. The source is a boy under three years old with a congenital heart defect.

This chain's CDR3 is CASSFVRATSGLLRDEQYF. The CDR3 coding sequence is TGTGCCAGCAGCTTTGTCCGGGCGACTAGCGGCTTATTACGGGACGAGCAGTACTTC. The chain has TRBV7-6 and TRBJ2-7; 9 nucleotides line up with TRBD2. The CDR3 length is 19 residues. With 3 bases clipped from V and 5 bases from J, the junction kept 20 bases outside the gene matches. The V gene's germline CDR1 is SGHVS and CDR2 FNYEAQ.